This entry concerns a single T cell receptor (beta chain). Its specificity is unknown. The sample is drawn from a study of cytomegalovirus exposure and HLA in healthy donors. Donors in the study were healthy people who gave bone marrow. A multiplex PCR was run with 60 Vbeta primers and 13 Jbeta primers. Libraries were prepared by immunoSEQ multiplex PCR; TCRdb keeps only in-frame clonotypes and omits some of them. The sample shows over 60,000 clones, and 6.5% to 9% sits with its ten largest clones. The study, taken as a whole, reports: Later on, analysis showed that most CMV-associated TCR beta chains appeared to be HLA-restricted. Across donors, sequencing depth was assumed by presence/absence analyses to be roughly uniform. Common viral pathogens were later found to be apparently linked to several of the most significant clusters.

Germline V gene sequence: CDR1 SNHLY, CDR2 FYNNEI. The CDR3 covers 13 residues. Between the trimmed V and J ends, which lost 4 bases and 5 bases, there was a span of 11 bases. Material: PBMCs. The rearrangement links TRBV2 to TRBJ2-5; D is unresolved. The sequence was collected from a female donor in good health and CMV-seropositive. CDR3 protein: CASSVIRGETQYF. The CDR3 DNA reads TGTGCCAGCAGTGTAATCCGAGGCGAGACCCAGTACTTC.